These T cell receptor beta chains were read from a single sample in a study of T cells in Graves' hyperthyroidism and ophthalmopathy. MiXCR, applied by TCRdb to the multiplex PCR reads, yields one record per CDR3 protein. The sample carries about 290,000 distinct CDR3 sequences, about 13% recorded once. Sample: blood. Every receptor here comes from a woman in her thirties or forties with Graves' hyperthyroidism. Both conserved end residues are part of each CDR3. Each record gives: V gene, J gene, clone size, D gene, CDR3 protein, CDR3 DNA. D genes are given only for firm matches. Expanded clones get a size class; other rows say once, few or many, or leave the size out.

V gene: TRBV20-1
J gene: TRBJ1-6
clone size: .
D gene: TRBD1
CDR3 protein: CRARGHLSSYNSPLHF
CDR3 DNA: TGCAGGGCGAGGGGGCACCTAAGCTCCTATAATTCACCCCTCCACTTT

V gene: TRBV11-2
J gene: TRBJ2-1
clone size: many
D gene: TRBD2
CDR3 protein: CASSVTTSAVDEQFF
CDR3 DNA: TGTGCCAGCAGCGTCACAACTAGCGCTGTGGATGAGCAGTTCTTC

V gene: TRBV19
J gene: TRBJ2-3
clone size: few
D gene: TRBD2
CDR3 protein: CASSRTLADTQYF
CDR3 DNA: TGTGCCAGTAGTAGGACACTAGCGGATACGCAGTATTTT

V gene: TRBV20-1
J gene: TRBJ1-5
clone size: many
D gene: .
CDR3 protein: CSARTGHSNQPQHF
CDR3 DNA: TGCAGTGCTAGAACAGGCCATAGCAATCAGCCCCAGCATTTT

V gene: TRBV27
J gene: TRBJ1-1
clone size: .
D gene: .
CDR3 protein: CASSSRGGYTEAFF
CDR3 DNA: TGTGCCAGCAGTTCCAGGGGCGGGTACACTGAAGCTTTCTTT

V gene: TRBV28
J gene: TRBJ2-2
clone size: many
D gene: TRBD2
CDR3 protein: CASSPGGLAGESGELFF
CDR3 DNA: TGTGCCAGCAGTCCAGGGGGCCTAGCGGGAGAATCCGGGGAGCTGTTTTTT

V gene: TRBV19
J gene: TRBJ1-2
clone size: once
D gene: .
CDR3 protein: CASSMGGGRNYGYTF
CDR3 DNA: TGTGCCAGTAGTATGGGTGGAGGGCGGAACTATGGCTACACCTTC

V gene: TRBV27
J gene: TRBJ2-3
clone size: many
D gene: TRBD2
CDR3 protein: CASSLLAATDTQYF
CDR3 DNA: TGTGCCAGCAGTTTACTAGCGGCCACAGATACGCAGTATTTT

V gene: TRBV6-1
J gene: TRBJ1-5
clone size: many
D gene: .
CDR3 protein: CASRRGWSVDQPQHF
CDR3 DNA: TGTGCCAGCAGGAGAGGTTGGTCGGTAGATCAGCCCCAGCATTTT

V gene: TRBV7-9
J gene: TRBJ2-7
clone size: many
D gene: .
CDR3 protein: CASSYGGTVNEQYF
CDR3 DNA: TGTGCCAGCAGCTACGGAGGGACAGTAAACGAGCAGTACTTC

V gene: TRBV20-1
J gene: TRBJ1-2
clone size: many
D gene: TRBD1
CDR3 protein: CSARGQGQNYGYTF
CDR3 DNA: TGCAGTGCCCGAGGACAGGGTCAAAACTATGGCTACACCTTC

V gene: TRBV7-2
J gene: TRBJ2-1
clone size: many
D gene: .
CDR3 protein: CASSSRQGGNEQFF
CDR3 DNA: TGTGCCAGCAGCTCGCGACAGGGAGGGAATGAGCAGTTCTTC

V gene: TRBV5-4
J gene: TRBJ2-5
clone size: .
D gene: .
CDR3 protein: CASSSGLDQETQYF
CDR3 DNA: TGTGCCAGCAGCTCCGGACTTGATCAAGAGACCCAGTACTTC

V gene: TRBV28
J gene: TRBJ2-2
clone size: few
D gene: TRBD2
CDR3 protein: CASSSGGTRKAGELFF
CDR3 DNA: TGTGCCAGCAGTTCCGGGGGGACCCGTAAGGCCGGGGAGCTGTTTTTT

V gene: TRBV19
J gene: TRBJ2-1
clone size: .
D gene: TRBD2
CDR3 protein: CASSIDPESGSRDEQFF
CDR3 DNA: TGTGCCAGTAGTATAGACCCCGAAAGCGGGAGTCGGGATGAGCAGTTCTTC

V gene: TRBV29-1
J gene: TRBJ1-2
clone size: few
D gene: TRBD1
CDR3 protein: CSVQGEGYTF
CDR3 DNA: TGCAGCGTACAGGGGGAAGGCTACACCTTC

V gene: TRBV7-9
J gene: TRBJ2-3
clone size: many
D gene: .
CDR3 protein: CASSHNSGGGDTQYF
CDR3 DNA: TGTGCCAGCAGCCACAATAGCGGCGGCGGAGATACGCAGTATTTT

V gene: TRBV12-3/TRBV12-4
J gene: TRBJ2-2
clone size: .
D gene: .
CDR3 protein: CASSSYRVGTGELFF
CDR3 DNA: TGTGCCAGCAGTTCCTACAGGGTTGGCACCGGGGAGCTGTTTTTT

V gene: TRBV5-1
J gene: TRBJ1-3
clone size: many
D gene: .
CDR3 protein: CASSLIGEGLGNTIYF
CDR3 DNA: TGCGCCAGCAGCTTGATCGGCGAGGGGCTCGGAAACACCATATATTTT

V gene: TRBV24-1
J gene: TRBJ2-3
clone size: .
D gene: .
CDR3 protein: CATSDIAFGTDTQYF
CDR3 DNA: TGTGCCACCAGTGATATAGCTTTCGGCACAGATACGCAGTATTTT

V gene: TRBV5-1
J gene: TRBJ2-1
clone size: .
D gene: TRBD2
CDR3 protein: CASSSSSGSESEQFF
CDR3 DNA: TGCGCCAGCAGCTCCTCTAGCGGGAGTGAAAGTGAGCAGTTCTTC

V gene: TRBV5-1
J gene: TRBJ2-7
clone size: .
D gene: .
CDR3 protein: CASGSSGNEQYF
CDR3 DNA: TGCGCCAGCGGTTCTTCAGGAAACGAGCAGTACTTC

V gene: TRBV28
J gene: TRBJ2-5
clone size: many
D gene: .
CDR3 protein: CASSLYSRKETQYF
CDR3 DNA: TGTGCCAGCAGTTTATACTCCCGAAAAGAGACCCAGTACTTC

V gene: TRBV20-1
J gene: TRBJ2-7
clone size: many
D gene: TRBD1
CDR3 protein: CSAKGYKRQGLTYEQYF
CDR3 DNA: TGCAGTGCTAAAGGATATAAGCGACAGGGCTTGACCTACGAGCAGTACTTC

V gene: TRBV20-1
J gene: TRBJ1-5
clone size: .
D gene: .
CDR3 protein: CSASHESGQPQHF
CDR3 DNA: TGCAGTGCTAGCCATGAAAGTGGGCAGCCCCAGCATTTT

V gene: TRBV9
J gene: TRBJ2-6
clone size: .
D gene: TRBD2
CDR3 protein: CASTPGGGANVLTF
CDR3 DNA: TGTGCCAGCACCCCGGGGGGAGGGGCCAACGTCCTGACTTTC